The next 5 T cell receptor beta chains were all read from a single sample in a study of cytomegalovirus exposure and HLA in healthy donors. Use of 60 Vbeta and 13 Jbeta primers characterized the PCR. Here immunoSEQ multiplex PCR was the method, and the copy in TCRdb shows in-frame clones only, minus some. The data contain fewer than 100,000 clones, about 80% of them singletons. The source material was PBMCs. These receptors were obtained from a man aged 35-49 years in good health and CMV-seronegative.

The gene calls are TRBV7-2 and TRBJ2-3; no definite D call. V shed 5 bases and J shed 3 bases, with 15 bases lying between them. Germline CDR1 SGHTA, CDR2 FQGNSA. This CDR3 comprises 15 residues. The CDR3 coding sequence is TGTGCCAGCAGCCCCCGCCCAGGTCGGACAGATACGCAGTATTTT. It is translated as CASSPRPGRTDTQYF.

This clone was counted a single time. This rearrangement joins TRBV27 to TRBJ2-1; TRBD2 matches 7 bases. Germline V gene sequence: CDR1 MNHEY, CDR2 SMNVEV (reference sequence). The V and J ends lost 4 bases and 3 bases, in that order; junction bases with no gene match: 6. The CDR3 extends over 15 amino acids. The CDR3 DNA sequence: TGTGCCAGCAGTTCCCTTCGGGACTACTACAATGAGCAGTTCTTC. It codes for CASSSLRDYYNEQFF.

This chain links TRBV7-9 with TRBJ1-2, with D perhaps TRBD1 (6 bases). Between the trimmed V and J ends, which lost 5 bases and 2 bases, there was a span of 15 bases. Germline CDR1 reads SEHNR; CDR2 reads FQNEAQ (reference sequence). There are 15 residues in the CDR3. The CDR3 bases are TGTGCCAGCAGCCACAACAGGGACGTAAACTATGGCTACACCTTC. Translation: CASSHNRDVNYGYTF.

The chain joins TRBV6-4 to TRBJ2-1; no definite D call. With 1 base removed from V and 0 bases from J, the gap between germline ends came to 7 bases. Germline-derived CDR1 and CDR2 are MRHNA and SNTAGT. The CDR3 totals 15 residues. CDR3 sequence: CASSDYASSYNEQFF. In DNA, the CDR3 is TGTGCCAGCAGTGACTATGCGTCCTCCTACAATGAGCAGTTCTTC.

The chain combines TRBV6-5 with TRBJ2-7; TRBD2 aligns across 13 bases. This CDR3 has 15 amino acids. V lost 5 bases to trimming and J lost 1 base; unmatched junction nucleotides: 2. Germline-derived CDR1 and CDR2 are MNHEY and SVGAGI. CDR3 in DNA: TGTGCCAGCAGTAGGGGACTAGCGGGATCCTACGAGCAGTACTTC. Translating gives CASSRGLAGSYEQYF.